A selection of T cell receptor beta chains follows, all from one sample in a study of CD8 T cells in ankylosing spondylitis. TCRdb recomputed calls from the 5' RACE reads with MiXCR, one row per CDR3 protein. The data contain about 360,000 distinct CDR3 sequences, roughly 14% of them seen just once; the ten biggest clones take up approximately 0.99%. Sequencing input: blood, either unsorted or a sorted T cell fraction (not recorded which). The receptor set was obtained from a male donor with ankylosing spondylitis or in good health (not recorded which). Each CDR3 is given with its conserved first and last residue. D genes are given only for firm matches. Only part of the rows carry a size: once, few, many, or a class if the clone is expanded.

size	J	V	D	DNA	CDR3
.	TRBJ2-2	TRBV5-6	TRBD1	TGTGCCAGCAGCCCCGGACAGGGGATGGGGGAGCTGTTTTTT	CASSPGQGMGELFF
few	TRBJ2-7	TRBV10-3	.	TGTGCCATCAAGGTGGCTTACCCCTACGAGCAGTACTTC	CAIKVAYPYEQYF
many	TRBJ1-1	TRBV11-2	.	TGTGCCAGCAGCTTAGTCGGGGGCACCATGAACACTGAAGCTTTCTTT	CASSLVGGTMNTEAFF
.	TRBJ2-7	TRBV14	.	TGTGCCAGCAGCCTGGACTACACTACATCCTACGAGCAGTACTTC	CASSLDYTTSYEQYF
.	TRBJ2-7	TRBV20-1	.	TGCAGTGCTCCGACGGCCTCCTACGAGCAGTACTTC	CSAPTASYEQYF
few	TRBJ2-6	TRBV7-2	.	TGTGCCAGCAGCTTAGTCGGGGGCATTGGGGCCAACGTCCTGACTTTC	CASSLVGGIGANVLTF
few	TRBJ2-1	TRBV10-3	.	TGTGCCATCAGTGAGTCCAGAGGGCCCTACAATGAGCAGTTCTTC	CAISESRGPYNEQFF
.	TRBJ2-5	TRBV5-1	.	TGCGCCAGCCGCCCTTCGGTCGGAGAGACCCAGTACTTC	CASRPSVGETQYF
.	TRBJ1-1	TRBV5-5	.	TGTGCCAGCAGCTTCATGAGAGGCACTGAAGCTTTCTTT	CASSFMRGTEAFF
.	TRBJ1-1	TRBV5-1	.	TGCGCCAGCAGCTTGAACGCACAGAACACTGAAGCTTTCTTT	CASSLNAQNTEAFF
.	TRBJ1-1	TRBV4-2	.	TGTGCCAGCAGCCAAGGACCCACGAACACTGAAGCTTTCTTT	CASSQGPTNTEAFF
few	TRBJ1-1	TRBV30	.	TGTGCCTGGAGTGCCCGGTCCGGCACTGAAGCTTTCTTT	CAWSARSGTEAFF
.	TRBJ2-7	TRBV27	TRBD2	TGTGCCAGCAGGCGACTAGCGGGGGGGATTTACGAGCAGTACTTC	CASRRLAGGIYEQYF
few	TRBJ1-3	TRBV4-1	TRBD1	TGCGCCAGCAGCTTGACAGGGACCGGAACCTCTGGAAACACCATATATTTT	CASSLTGTGTSGNTIYF
.	TRBJ2-7	TRBV12-3/TRBV12-4	TRBD2	TGTGCCAGCAGACTTAGCGGGAGGGCCTCCGAGCAGTACTTC	CASRLSGRASEQYF
many	TRBJ1-1	TRBV4-1	.	TGCGCCAGCAGCCAAGACCTCGAGCAGACAGGAGGGGTGTATACTGAAGCTTTCTTT	CASSQDLEQTGGVYTEAFF
.	TRBJ2-1	TRBV9	TRBD2	TGTGCCAGCAGCGTAGGCCAGAGGGGGAGCGGGGGGGCCCATGAGCAGTTCTTC	CASSVGQRGSGGAHEQFF
few	TRBJ1-1	TRBV7-2	.	TGTGCCAGCAGCTTATTCGGGGACGAAGCTTTCTTT	CASSLFGDEAFF
.	TRBJ2-1	TRBV12-3/TRBV12-4	TRBD2	TGTGCCAGCAGCCTCTTAGCGGGAGGGCCTTATGAGCAGTTCTTC	CASSLLAGGPYEQFF
.	TRBJ2-2	TRBV20-1	.	TGCAGTGCCCCCGGGACTCATTACACCGGGGAGCTGTTTTTT	CSAPGTHYTGELFF
.	TRBJ1-2	TRBV6-6	.	TGTGCCAGCAGGAAGGACAACTATTATGGCTACACCTTC	CASRKDNYYGYTF
.	TRBJ2-3	TRBV10-2	.	TGCGCCAGCAAGATCACCGCGGATTACACAGATACGCAGTATTTT	CASKITADYTDTQYF
many	TRBJ2-1	TRBV19	.	TGTGCCAGTAGTATGGGCCCCTCATCCTACAATGAGCAGTTCTTC	CASSMGPSSYNEQFF
.	TRBJ2-4	TRBV3-1	TRBD1	TGTGCCAGCAGCTCCGACGACAGGGTAAACATTCAGTACTTC	CASSSDDRVNIQYF
few	TRBJ2-7	TRBV20-1	.	TGCAGTGCTAACCCTAACACAGGGCCCTCCTACGAGCAGTACTTC	CSANPNTGPSYEQYF
.	TRBJ2-7	TRBV19	.	TGTGCCAGTAGTCCCATTCAGGGGTACGAGCAGTACTTC	CASSPIQGYEQYF
few	TRBJ2-5	TRBV5-1	TRBD2	TGCGCCAGCAGCCCCTCAAGCGGGAGGATGCGAGAGACCCAGTACTTC	CASSPSSGRMRETQYF
.	TRBJ2-1	TRBV7-2	.	TGTGCCAGCAGCCCCGCGACAGGTTCCAATGAGCAGTTCTTC	CASSPATGSNEQFF
few	TRBJ1-4	TRBV5-6	.	TGTGCCAGCAGCCCGAGGACCGGACCTAATGAAAAACTGTTTTTT	CASSPRTGPNEKLFF
few	TRBJ2-3	TRBV5-1	.	TGCGCCAGCAGCTTGGATTTGCCCCGCACAGATACGCAGTATTTT	CASSLDLPRTDTQYF